This TCR beta chain was identified during a study of regulatory T cells in long-lasting Graves disease. Findings and limits, study-wide: It was in persistent disease that TRBV28, TRBJ1-2 and TRBJ2-5 were favored.

For TCR beta, libraries came from iRepertoire HTBI primers and Arm-PCR of CDR3 regions. MiXCR was run by TCRdb on the multiplex PCR reads, yielding one entry per CDR3 protein. The sample holds around 340,000 distinct CDR3 sequences, 20% seen once. The CDR3 runs 14 residues. V dropped 3 bases and J dropped 4 bases, with 9 bases sitting between them. In this sample, this clonotype turned up a few times. Its antigen is as yet unknown. Time point given: persistent/refractory GD, antithyroid drugs over 5 years with positive TRAb. There was RNA extracted from PBMCs, and the TCR library was made from it. This chain joins TRBV12-3 or TRBV12-4 and TRBJ2-2; D gene unclear. This receptor was taken from a female donor with Graves disease. This material consisted of peripheral blood mononuclear cells (PBMCs), taken when the disease was refractory, from a patient treated with antithyroid drugs. The CDR3, as DNA: TGTGCCAGCAGTTTTGTTCCAGGCACCGGGGAGCTGTTTTTT. Its translation is CASSFVPGTGELFF.